This entry lists 12 T cell receptor beta chains sequenced from one sample in a study of T cell repertoires in cytomegalovirus infection. These receptors' targets are unknown. TCRdb reanalysed the reads using MiXCR and keeps one entry per CDR3 protein. The sample has about 770,000 distinct CDR3 sequences; about 28% are singletons. The source was cultured CD8+ T cells from PBMCs, collected from culture after CMV antigen stimulation. All receptors derive from a human donor in good health (CMV status not recorded). Some clones in this sample may be carry-over from other donors' samples.

This clonotype was seen only a few times. This chain uses TRBV19 with TRBJ1-1, with D perhaps TRBD1 (6 bases). Trimming removed 10 bases from V and 3 bases from J, with 15 bases in between. CDR1 and CDR2 from the germline V gene are LNHDA and SQIVND (reference sequence). The CDR3 contains 13 residues. CDR3 sequence reads: CATGQTLDTEAFF. The CDR3 coding sequence is TGTGCCACTGGACAGACCTTAGACACTGAAGCTTTCTTT.

The chain's CDR3 is CASTLWDEDTEAFF. CDR3 sequence (DNA): TGTGCCAGCACCCTATGGGACGAAGACACTGAAGCTTTCTTT. The chain couples TRBV28 to TRBJ1-1; TRBD1 might be the D (5 bases). The CDR3 consists of 14 residues. The ends were cut back, 7 bases at V and 3 bases at J, with 15 bases in the middle. Per germline, CDR1 MDHEN and CDR2 SYDVKM.

This clonotype was seen at least ten times. The rearrangement joins TRBV7-8 to TRBJ1-2; D remains ambiguous. The germline gives CDR1 SGHVS, CDR2 FQNEAQ. The ends were cut back, 2 bases at V and 4 bases at J, with 14 bases in the middle. The CDR3 extends over 15 amino acids. The DNA of the CDR3 is TGTGCCAGCAGCTTATGGGCAAGCGAAGTCTATGGCTACACCTTC. Translation gives CASSLWASEVYGYTF.

This clonotype was counted only a few times. The V call is TRBV5-1, the J call TRBJ1-1; perhaps TRBD1 as D (5 bases). This CDR3 has 14 amino acids. Trimming took 4 bases from V and 5 from J, leaving 15 bases between them. In germline, CDR1 is SGHRS, CDR2 YFSETQ. The CDR3 spells CASSGHGGTTEAFF. The CDR3 DNA is TGCGCCAGCAGCGGCCATGGGGGAACGACTGAAGCTTTCTTT.

The chain combines TRBV19 with TRBJ2-1, with a tentative D call TRBD1 (6 bases). The CDR3 runs to 15 residues. CDR1 and CDR2 from the germline V gene are LNHDA and SQIVND (reference sequence). Trimming removed 5 bases from V and 2 bases from J, with 13 bases in between. Written as DNA, the CDR3 is TGTGCCAGTAGTGCTACCCCAGGGGCCTACAATGAGCAGTTCTTC. Protein: CASSATPGAYNEQFF.

The chain carries TRBV7-6 and TRBJ2-3; no definite D call. The V and J ends lost 5 bases and 2 bases respectively, with 11 bases between them. This CDR3 contains 14 residues. From germline, CDR1 is SGHVS and CDR2 FNYEAQ. This chain's CDR3 is CASSRAGFTDTQYF. CDR3 DNA: TGTGCCAGCAGCCGAGCCGGCTTCACAGATACGCAGTATTTT. Filled out from reference TRBV7-6 and TRBJ2-3, the complete variable domain reads GAGVSQSPRYKVTKRGQDVALRCDPISGHVSLYWYRQALGQGPEFLTYFNYEAQQDKSGLPNDRFSAERPEGSISTLTIQRTEQRDSAMYRCASSRAGFTDTQYFGPGTRLTVL.

A note on this clonotype: The junction and the germline gene differ at one end; a read error may be behind it. The V and J genes are TRBV7-6 and TRBJ2-3; 7 bases map to TRBD2. Per the germline V gene, CDR1 is SGHVS and CDR2 is FNYEAQ. The CDR3 runs to 15 residues. The CDR3 DNA reads as TGTGTCAGCCTAAGCGGGGTAGGGAGCACAGATACGCAGTATTTT. Residues: CVSLSGVGSTDTQYF.

This clonotype was seen a handful of times. The chain recombines TRBV20-1 with TRBJ2-7; 9 bases are shared with TRBD2. Germline V gives CDR1 DFQATT, CDR2 SNEGSKA (reference sequence). V dropped 6 bases and J dropped 7; count of bases not matched to a gene: 13. The CDR3 has 14 amino acids. For the CDR3, the DNA is TGCAGTGCAAAGAGGGCGGGAGGGGCTGGGGAGCAGTACGTC. Its translation is CSAKRAGGAGEQYV.

The chain is built from TRBV27 and TRBJ1-4; 7 bases map to TRBD1. Germline CDR1 MNHEY, CDR2 SMNVEV (reference sequence). CDR3 length: 16 amino acids. The V gene end was trimmed by 6 bases and the J gene end by 7 bases; junction bases not matched to a gene: 14. CDR3 DNA: TGTGCCAGCAGGGGGAATCCCGACAGGGTAACTGAAAAACTGTTTTTT. Its translation is CASRGNPDRVTEKLFF.

This sequence joins TRBV27 and TRBJ2-6; D is undetermined. Germline CDR1 is MNHEY and CDR2 is SMNVEV (reference sequence). The CDR3 has 15 amino acids. The V end lost 5 bases, the J end lost 2 bases, and 10 bases lay between the germline ends. CDR3 coding DNA: TGTGCCAGCAGTCACCAAATGGCTGGGGCCAACGTCCTGACTTTC. Protein sequence: CASSHQMAGANVLTF.

This clonotype came up a few times. The chain employs TRBV7-9 and TRBJ2-7, with D perhaps assigned TRBD1 or TRBD2 (6 bases each). This CDR3 has 14 residues. Germline CDR1 reads SEHNR; CDR2 reads FQNEAQ (reference sequence). V lost 1 base, J lost 6 bases, and 13 bases lay in between. CDR3 loop: CASSLGLGGTEQYV. CDR3 nucleotide sequence: TGTGCCAGCAGCTTAGGTTTAGGGGGGACCGAGCAGTACGTC.

This chain joins TRBV7-9 and TRBJ1-6; no definite D call. V lost 5 bases and J lost 8, with 16 bases in between. The CDR3 is 15 amino acids. Per germline, CDR1 SEHNR and CDR2 FQNEAQ (reference sequence). The DNA of the CDR3 is TGTGCCAGCAGCACCCCGGTAGGACCGGATTCACCCCTCCACTTT. This codes for CASSTPVGPDSPLHF.